One sample yielded the 15 T cell receptor beta chains listed below, sequenced in a study of shared clonotypes between healthy human individuals. Here immunoSEQ multiplex PCR was the method, and the copy in TCRdb shows in-frame clones only, minus some. The sample includes some 790,000 clones, 72% of them seen just once. Sequencing was carried out using memory CD4+ T cells sorted from blood. Regarding subset: CD45RA-negative fraction. The receptors were sampled from a woman in her 30s in good health.

Only a few counts were recorded for this clone. V and J are TRBV28 and TRBJ2-7, with 10 bases that match TRBD2. The CDR3 consists of 15 residues. The germline CDR1 and CDR2 sequences are MDHEN and SYDVKM. Trimming removed 9 bases from V and 5 bases from J; junction bases left unmatched: 13. CDR3 nucleotides: TGTGCCAGTATGCTAGCGGGAGCCCTAGGAAACGAGCAGTACTTC. Translating gives CASMLAGALGNEQYF.

This clone has a handful of counts. This sample includes further DNA sequences coding for the same CDR3. CDR3 residues: CASSLVGGTGELFF. The CDR3 coding sequence is TGCGCCAGCAGCTTGGTGGGGGGCACCGGGGAGCTGTTTTTT. This chain uses TRBV5-1 with TRBJ2-2; tentatively, D is TRBD2 (6 bases). The V end lost 0 bases, the J end lost 4 bases, and 7 bases lay between the germline ends. CDR1 and CDR2 from the germline V gene are SGHRS and YFSETQ. The CDR3 length is 14 residues.

A few counts support this clone. V usage is TRBV28 and J usage is TRBJ1-5; possible D gene TRBD1, 6 bases. The CDR3 spans 11 residues. Germline V gives CDR1 MDHEN, CDR2 SYDVKM. V lost 5 bases and J lost 9, with 8 bases in between. The CDR3 is CASSGGRPQHF. The CDR3 bases are TGTGCCAGCAGTGGGGGCCGGCCCCAGCATTTT.

V is TRBV11-2 and J is TRBJ2-6, with 10 bases matching TRBD2. This CDR3 comprises 18 residues. Looked up from germline, CDR1 is SGHAT and CDR2 is FQNNGV. V gave up 5 bases and J gave up 0 bases; unmatched junction bases: 7. The CDR3 protein is CASSASGRIGSGANVLTF. The CDR3 DNA follows: TGTGCCAGCAGCGCTAGCGGGAGAATCGGCTCTGGGGCCAACGTCCTGACTTTC.

As for this clone: A single base separates this from a much larger clone, so it may be a read error. This chain uses TRBV5-1 with TRBJ1-5, with D tentatively TRBD1 (5 bases). CDR1 SGHRS and CDR2 YFSETQ come from the germline V gene. V was trimmed by 0 bases and J by 6 bases, leaving 7 bases between them. CDR3 size: 13 residues. The CDR3 region is CASSLEGVQPQHF. DNA for the CDR3: TGCGCCAGCAGCTTGGAAGGGGTTCAGCCCCAGCATTTT.

This clone was seen only a few times. The chain combines TRBV6-1 with TRBJ1-1; no clear D gene. Per germline, CDR1 MNHNS and CDR2 SASEGT. CDR3 length: 13 residues. V was shortened by 4 bases and J by 3 bases, with 9 bases between the two germline ends. The CDR3 region has the DNA TGTGCCAGCAGTGTTCAAGCGGACACTGAAGCTTTCTTT. Its protein product is CASSVQADTEAFF.

This chain uses TRBV4-2 with TRBJ2-7, with D tentatively TRBD1 or TRBD2 (5 bases each). V shed 6 bases and J shed 5 bases, with 14 bases lying between them. Germline-derived CDR1 and CDR2 are LGHNA and YNFKEQ. The CDR3 spans 13 residues. The CDR3 DNA is TGTGCCAGCAGTTTCACCGGGGCCCACGAGCAGTACTTC. This sequence encodes CASSFTGAHEQYF.

The sample holds a few counts of this clone. CDR3: CASSLRGSAKTQYF. CDR3 DNA sequence: TGTGCCAGCAGTTTACGCGGGAGTGCGAAGACCCAGTACTTC. V usage is TRBV27 and J usage is TRBJ2-5; 7 nucleotides line up with TRBD2. V shed 2 bases and J 6 bases; nucleotides not matched to a gene: 6. The CDR3 is 14 amino acids. The germline V gene has CDR1 MNHEY and CDR2 SMNVEV (reference sequence).

The chain is built from TRBV25-1 and TRBJ1-4; TRBD1 is a possible D gene (5 bases). Germline V gene sequence: CDR1 MGHDK, CDR2 SYGVNS. Trimming took off 3 bases at V and 1 base at J, with 15 bases between the two ends. This CDR3 contains 17 residues. The CDR3 sequence: CASSDSGTGITNEKLFF. As DNA, the CDR3 is TGTGCCAGCAGTGACTCAGGGACGGGGATAACTAATGAAAAACTGTTTTTT.

The chain uses TRBV11-2 and TRBJ2-4; D remains unclear. The CDR3 is made up of 14 amino acids. Germline CDR1 is SGHAT and CDR2 is FQNNGV. V lost 5 bases to trimming and J lost 2 bases, with 10 bases between them. CDR3 bases: TGTGCCAGCAGCCTCCAGGAATCCAAAAACATTCAGTACTTC. This codes for CASSLQESKNIQYF.

This sequence joins TRBV7-9 and TRBJ2-2, with D perhaps given as TRBD1 or TRBD2 (6 bases each). The CDR3 spans 15 residues. V was shortened by 6 bases and J by 6 bases, with 17 bases between the two germline ends. Germline V gene sequence: CDR1 SEHNR, CDR2 FQNEAQ (reference sequence). The CDR3 loop is CASRPGGGMAGELFF. In DNA, the CDR3 is TGTGCCAGCAGACCCGGAGGGGGGATGGCCGGGGAGCTGTTTTTT.

This clone was observed once. The sample has other DNA sequences that encode this CDR3 too. The chain combines TRBV27 with TRBJ2-3, with D unclear. Germline values: CDR1 MNHEY, CDR2 SMNVEV (reference sequence). The V and J ends lost 0 bases and 1 base respectively, with 8 bases between them. The CDR3 runs 15 residues. CDR3 sequence: CASSLSSPGTDTQYF. CDR3 sequence (DNA): TGTGCCAGCAGTTTATCTAGTCCCGGCACAGATACGCAGTATTTT.

The rearrangement joins TRBV5-1 to TRBJ2-6; D uncertain. Deletions cut 0 bases from V and 1 base from J, with 5 bases between. The V gene's germline CDR1 is SGHRS and CDR2 YFSETQ. The CDR3 consists of 15 residues. This CDR3 is CASSLVLSGANVLTF. The CDR3 DNA follows: TGCGCCAGCAGCTTGGTTTTATCTGGGGCCAACGTCCTGACTTTC.

This clone was counted a few times. This chain links TRBV4-2 with TRBJ1-4, with 7 bases lining up with TRBD1. Trimming took 3 bases from V and 0 from J; bases not matched to a gene: 7. In germline, CDR1 is LGHNA, CDR2 YNFKEQ. CDR3 length: 17 residues. The CDR3 nucleotides read TGTGCCAGCAGCCAGTCGACAGGGCAGGCAACTAATGAAAAACTGTTTTTT. Encoded protein: CASSQSTGQATNEKLFF.

The chain couples TRBV9 to TRBJ2-3; the D is unclear. The CDR3 spans 14 residues. Trimming shortened V by 2 bases and J by 4 bases, and 11 bases separated the two germline ends. Germline lookup yields CDR1 SGDLS and CDR2 YYNGEE. The DNA of the CDR3 is TGTGCCAGCAGCGTGAGTAGCTGGGCAGATACGCAGTATTTT. Residues: CASSVSSWADTQYF.